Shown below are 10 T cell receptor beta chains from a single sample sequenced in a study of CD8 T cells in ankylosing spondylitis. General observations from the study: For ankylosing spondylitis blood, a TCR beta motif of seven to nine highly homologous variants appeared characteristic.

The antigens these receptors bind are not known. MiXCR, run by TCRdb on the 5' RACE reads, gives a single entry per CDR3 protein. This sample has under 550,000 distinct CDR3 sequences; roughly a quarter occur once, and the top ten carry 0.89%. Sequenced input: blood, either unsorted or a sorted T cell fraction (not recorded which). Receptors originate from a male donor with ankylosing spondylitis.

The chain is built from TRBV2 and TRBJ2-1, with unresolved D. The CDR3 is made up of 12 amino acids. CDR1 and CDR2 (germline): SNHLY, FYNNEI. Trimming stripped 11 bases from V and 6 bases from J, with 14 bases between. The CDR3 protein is CASKRLGNEQFF. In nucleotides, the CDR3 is TGTGCCTCAAAGAGGCTGGGCAATGAGCAGTTCTTC.

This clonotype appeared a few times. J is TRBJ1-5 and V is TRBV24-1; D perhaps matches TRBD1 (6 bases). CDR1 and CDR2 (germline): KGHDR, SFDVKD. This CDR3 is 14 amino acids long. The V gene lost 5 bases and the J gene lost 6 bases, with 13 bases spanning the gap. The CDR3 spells CATSARGGAQPQHF. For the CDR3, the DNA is TGTGCCACCAGTGCCAGGGGTGGTGCTCAGCCCCAGCATTTT.

In DNA, the CDR3 is TGCAGCGTTATGGTCTCTGAAGCTTTCTTT. This codes for CSVMVSEAFF. This rearrangement joins TRBV29-1 to TRBJ1-1; no clear D. This CDR3 region has 10 residues. The V end was cut by 5 bases, the J end by 6 bases, with 7 bases between. Per the germline V gene, CDR1 is SQVTM and CDR2 is ANQGSEA.

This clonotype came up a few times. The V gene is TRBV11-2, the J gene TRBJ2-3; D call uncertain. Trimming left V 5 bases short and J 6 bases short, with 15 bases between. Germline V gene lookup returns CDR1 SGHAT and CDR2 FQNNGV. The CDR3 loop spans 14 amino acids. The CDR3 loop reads CASSRMASFDTQYF. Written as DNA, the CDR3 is TGTGCCAGCAGCCGCATGGCTAGTTTTGATACGCAGTATTTT.

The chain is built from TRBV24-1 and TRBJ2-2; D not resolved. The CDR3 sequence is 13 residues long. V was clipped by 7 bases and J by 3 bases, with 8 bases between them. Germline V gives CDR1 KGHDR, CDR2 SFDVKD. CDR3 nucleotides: TGTGCCACCAGCATACTCGACACCGGGGAGCTGTTTTTT. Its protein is CATSILDTGELFF.

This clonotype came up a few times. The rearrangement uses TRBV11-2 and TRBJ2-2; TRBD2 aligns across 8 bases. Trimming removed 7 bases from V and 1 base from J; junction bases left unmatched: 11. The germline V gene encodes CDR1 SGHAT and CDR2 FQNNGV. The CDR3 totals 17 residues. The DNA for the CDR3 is TGTGCCAGCATCCAGTGGAGCGGGAGCCGGAACACCGGGGAGCTGTTTTTT. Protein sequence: CASIQWSGSRNTGELFF.

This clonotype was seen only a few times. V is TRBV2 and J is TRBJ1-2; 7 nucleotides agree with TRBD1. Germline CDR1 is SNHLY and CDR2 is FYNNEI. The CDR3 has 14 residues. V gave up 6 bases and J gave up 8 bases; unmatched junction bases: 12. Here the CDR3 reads CASSRDSSTGGYTF. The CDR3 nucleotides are TGTGCCAGCAGCCGGGACAGTTCAACAGGAGGCTACACCTTC. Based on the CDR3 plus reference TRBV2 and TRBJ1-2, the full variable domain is EPEVTQTPSHQVTQMGQEVILRCVPISNHLYFYWYRQILGQKVEFLVSFYNNEISEKSEIFDDQFSVERPDGSNFTLKIRSTKLEDSAMYFCASSRDSSTGGYTFGSGTRLTVV.

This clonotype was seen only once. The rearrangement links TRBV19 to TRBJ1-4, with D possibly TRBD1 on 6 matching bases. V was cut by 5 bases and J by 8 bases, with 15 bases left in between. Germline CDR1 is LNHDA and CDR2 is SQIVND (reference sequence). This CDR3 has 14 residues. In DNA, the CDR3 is TGTGCCAGTAGTCCCTGGACAGCTTACGAAAAACTGTTTTTT. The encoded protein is CASSPWTAYEKLFF.

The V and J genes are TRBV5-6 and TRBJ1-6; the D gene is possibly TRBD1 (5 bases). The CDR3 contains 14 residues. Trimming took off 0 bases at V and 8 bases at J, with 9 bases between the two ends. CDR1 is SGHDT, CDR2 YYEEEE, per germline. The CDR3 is CASSLVMGDSPLHF. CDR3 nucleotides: TGTGCCAGCAGCTTGGTGATGGGGGATTCACCCCTCCACTTT.

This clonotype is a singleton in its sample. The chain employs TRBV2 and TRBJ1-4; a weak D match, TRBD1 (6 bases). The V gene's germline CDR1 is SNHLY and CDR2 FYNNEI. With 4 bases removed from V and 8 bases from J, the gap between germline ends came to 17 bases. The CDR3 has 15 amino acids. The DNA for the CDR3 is TGTGCCAGCAGTGTTTTATTGGGGGCCGGAGAAAAACTGTTTTTT. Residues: CASSVLLGAGEKLFF.